A single sample is the source of the 32 T cell receptor beta chains below, sequenced in a study of cytotoxic CD8 clonotypes in ibrutinib-treated CLL. Using immunoSEQ multiplex PCR, the repertoire was profiled, and TCRdb retains in-frame clones only, with some absent. The data hold 250,000 to 350,000 clones, with approximately 76% observed a single time. The sequences come from PBMCs, collected at disease progression, from a patient treated with ibrutinib. The source is a human donor with chronic lymphocytic leukemia.

The genes are TRBV4-1 and TRBJ2-6; possibly TRBD2 for D (6 bases). This CDR3 comprises 17 residues. Trimming left V 4 bases short and J 0 bases short, with 13 bases between. Germline V lookup: CDR1 MGHRA, CDR2 YSYEKL. The CDR3 protein is CASSPSVEGSGANVLTF. As DNA, the CDR3 is TGCGCCAGCAGCCCCTCGGTGGAGGGCTCTGGGGCCAACGTCCTGACTTTC.

This chain joins TRBV14 and TRBJ1-5; D is ambiguous. There are 13 residues in the CDR3. The germline CDR1 and CDR2 sequences are SGHDN and FVKESK. Trimming took off 4 bases at V and 4 bases at J, with 8 bases between the two ends. The CDR3 sequence: CASSPSPNQPQHF. The CDR3 DNA reads as TGTGCCAGCAGCCCCTCTCCGAATCAGCCCCAGCATTTT.

The chain uses TRBV10-3 and TRBJ2-3; D ambiguous. V was shortened by 10 bases and J by 5 bases, with 13 bases between the two germline ends. The CDR3 covers 12 residues. Germline CDR1 and CDR2: ENHRY and SYGVKD. This chain's CDR3 is CATNAGQDTQYF. The CDR3 nucleotides are TGTGCCACGAACGCCGGGCAAGATACGCAGTATTTT.

A note on this clone: Other nucleotide sequences in the sample specify the same CDR3. The chain links TRBV7-9 to TRBJ1-5; D unresolved. V dropped 3 bases and J dropped 1 base, with 1 base sitting between them. The CDR3 totals 12 residues. Germline lookup yields CDR1 SEHNR and CDR2 FQNEAQ (reference sequence). The CDR3 DNA sequence: TGTGCCAGCAGCTTGAGCAATCAGCCCCAGCATTTT. Translation gives CASSLSNQPQHF.

This clone was observed a single time. This chain uses TRBV5-1 with TRBJ2-2; 9 bases agree with TRBD1. The CDR3 has 19 residues. Germline V CDR1 and CDR2: SGHRS, YFSETQ. V was clipped by 1 base and J by 7 bases; unmatched bases: 17. The CDR3 protein is CASSLLDTGTGRSGGELFF. CDR3 DNA sequence: TGCGCCAGCAGCTTGTTGGATACCGGGACAGGGAGGTCCGGCGGGGAGCTGTTTTTT.

This clone was counted a single time. The rearrangement joins TRBV19 to TRBJ1-5, with D possibly matching TRBD1 (5 bases). V was cut by 1 base and J by 1 base, with 14 bases left in between. Per germline, CDR1 LNHDA and CDR2 SQIVND (reference sequence). The CDR3 is made up of 17 amino acids. The CDR3 DNA sequence: TGTGCCAGTAGTATAGCTTGGAGGGGAAGGAGCAATCAGCCCCAGCATTTT. This translates into CASSIAWRGRSNQPQHF.

This clone has a handful of counts. The rearrangement uses TRBV7-2 and TRBJ1-1; D may be TRBD1 (5 bases). Looked up from germline, CDR1 is SGHTA and CDR2 is FQGNSA. V lost 5 bases, J lost 1 base, and 17 bases lay in between. The CDR3 is 16 residues long. As DNA, the CDR3 is TGTGCCAGCAGCCCACACCACCTCGACAGGAACACTGAAGCTTTCTTT. Protein product: CASSPHHLDRNTEAFF. The full variable domain, its missing parts supplied by reference TRBV7-2 and TRBJ1-1, is GAGVSQSPSNKVTEKGKDVELRCDPISGHTALYWYRQSLGQGLEFLIYFQGNSAPDKSGLPSDRFSAERTGGSVSTLTIQRTQQEDSAVYLCASSPHHLDRNTEAFFGQGTRLTVV.

V and J are TRBV15 and TRBJ2-5; D perhaps matches TRBD2 (6 bases). CDR3 length equals 13 residues. The V gene lost 3 bases and the J gene lost 3 bases, with 8 bases spanning the gap. Germline V lookup: CDR1 LNHNV, CDR2 YYDKDF (reference sequence). The CDR3 nucleotides are TGTGCCACCAGCAGGGGACTGGAAGAGACCCAGTACTTC. Its protein is CATSRGLEETQYF.

J is TRBJ2-4 and V is TRBV13; no clear D gene. Between the trimmed V and J ends, which lost 1 base and 8 bases, there was a span of 6 bases. CDR3 length: 12 amino acids. Germline CDR1 reads PRHDT; CDR2 reads FYEKMQ (reference sequence). The CDR3 sequence is CASSLAGYIQYF. CDR3 DNA: TGTGCCAGCAGCTTAGCCGGATACATTCAGTACTTC.

This clone was detected a few times. The chain uses TRBV7-2 and TRBJ2-7, with D unresolved. The CDR3 sequence is 13 residues long. Germline-derived CDR1 and CDR2 are SGHTA and FQGNSA. V was cut by 5 bases and J by 6 bases, with 14 bases left in between. This CDR3 reads CASSPGPWSEQYF. The CDR3 region has the DNA TGTGCCAGCAGCCCCGGACCCTGGAGCGAGCAGTACTTC. The entire variable domain, with the rest obtained from reference TRBV7-2 and TRBJ2-7, is as follows: GAGVSQSPSNKVTEKGKDVELRCDPISGHTALYWYRQSLGQGLEFLIYFQGNSAPDKSGLPSDRFSAERTGGSVSTLTIQRTQQEDSAVYLCASSPGPWSEQYFGPGTRLTVT.

The V gene is TRBV11-2, the J gene TRBJ2-3; D gene ambiguous. This CDR3 comprises 14 residues. V was pared by 1 base and J by 0 bases, with 5 bases between. Germline V gene lookup returns CDR1 SGHAT and CDR2 FQNNGV. CDR3 protein: CASSLASSTDTQYF. The DNA for the CDR3 is TGTGCCAGCAGCTTAGCATCGAGCACAGATACGCAGTATTTT.

The chain uses TRBV5-4 and TRBJ1-2; D is possibly TRBD1 (5 bases). This CDR3 is 15 amino acids long. CDR1 SGHNT and CDR2 YYREEE come from the germline V gene (reference sequence). Trimming removed 4 bases at V and 2 bases at J, with 15 bases between. The CDR3 DNA is TGTGCCAGCAGCCCGTATGGGGGGGGGAACTATGGCTACACCTTC. This encodes CASSPYGGGNYGYTF.

This clone was observed a handful of times. The chain has TRBV4-1 and TRBJ2-7; 14 nucleotides line up with TRBD2. V gave up 4 bases and J gave up 4 bases; unmatched junction bases: 3. Germline V lookup: CDR1 MGHRA, CDR2 YSYEKL. This CDR3 is 15 amino acids long. DNA for the CDR3: TGCGCCAGCAGCCCGAGGACTAGCGGGAGGTACGAGCAGTACTTC. Translating gives CASSPRTSGRYEQYF.

The J gene is TRBJ2-7, the V gene TRBV18, with D hard to call. Trimming took 3 bases from V and 4 from J, leaving 16 bases between them. This CDR3 has 15 residues. CDR1 is KGHSH and CDR2 is LQKENI in the germline V gene. CDR3 in amino acids: CASSPGRSRPYEQYF. The CDR3 bases are TGTGCCAGCTCACCCGGACGATCCAGACCTTACGAGCAGTACTTC. The full variable domain, rest sourced from reference TRBV18 and TRBJ2-7, is NAGVMQNPRHLVRRRGQEARLRCSPMKGHSHVYWYRQLPEEGLKFMVYLQKENIIDESGMPKERFSAEFPKEGPSILRIQQVVRGDSAAYFCASSPGRSRPYEQYFGPGTRLTVT.

This chain uses TRBV4-1 with TRBJ2-5, with 7 nucleotides matching TRBD1. Losses at the gene ends were 1 base for V and 4 bases for J; bases not matched to a gene: 9. Germline CDR1 and CDR2: MGHRA and YSYEKL. This CDR3 contains 16 residues. In DNA, the CDR3 is TGCGCCAGCAGCCAAGGGGCGACAGGGCGGAGAGAGACCCAGTACTTC. This gives the protein CASSQGATGRRETQYF.

The chain employs TRBV4-3 and TRBJ2-5; 8 bases match TRBD1. CDR1 is LGHNA and CDR2 is YSLEER in the germline V gene. Trimming cost V 0 bases and J 2 bases; bases outside gene matches: 11. CDR3 length: 18 residues. CDR3 protein: CASSQDPRVDREQETQYF. The CDR3 DNA follows: TGCGCCAGCAGCCAAGATCCTCGGGTGGACAGGGAACAAGAGACCCAGTACTTC.

This clone has more than one count but fewer than ten. The V call is TRBV27, the J call TRBJ2-1; 11 bases align to TRBD2. After removal of 6 bases from V and 4 bases from J, the junction contained 5 bases not matched to a gene. There are 15 residues in the CDR3. Looked up from germline, CDR1 is MNHEY and CDR2 is SMNVEV (reference sequence). CDR3 sequence (DNA): TGTGCCAGCAGGGGTAGCGGGAGGGGTTACAATGAGCAGTTCTTC. It codes for CASRGSGRGYNEQFF.

This chain links TRBV7-6 with TRBJ2-1, with 9 bases identical to TRBD2. CDR1 is SGHVS, CDR2 FNYEAQ, per germline. The CDR3 is 15 amino acids. J lost 0 bases, V lost 6 bases, and 3 bases had no gene match. This CDR3 is CASSSGLASYNEQFF. The CDR3 region has the DNA TGTGCCAGCAGTTCGGGACTAGCCTCCTACAATGAGCAGTTCTTC.

V gene TRBV5-1 combines with J gene TRBJ1-2, with D hard to call. Germline V lookup: CDR1 SGHRS, CDR2 YFSETQ. Deletions cut 2 bases from V and 5 bases from J, with 10 bases between. This CDR3 is built from 13 residues. CDR3 coding DNA: TGCGCCAGCAGCTTAGGACGGCCATATGGCTACACCTTC. This translates into CASSLGRPYGYTF.

This chain connects TRBV7-3 to TRBJ2-7; D remains unclear. Trimming cost V 1 base and J 6 bases, with 13 bases left between them. Per germline, CDR1 SGHTA and CDR2 FQGTGA. The CDR3 covers 14 residues. DNA of the CDR3: TGTGCCAGCAGCTTAAACAGCAAATCAGGCGAGCAGTACTTC. Encoded protein: CASSLNSKSGEQYF.

The gene calls are TRBV7-6 and TRBJ1-5, with a possible D match to TRBD1 (6 bases). The CDR3 extends over 15 amino acids. CDR1 SGHVS and CDR2 FNYEAQ come from the germline V gene. Trimming took 1 base from V and 1 from J, leaving 8 bases between them. The CDR3 bases are TGTGCCAGCAGCTTAGGGGGGCAGAGCAATCAGCCCCAGCATTTT. Its translation is CASSLGGQSNQPQHF.

The gene calls are TRBV11-2 and TRBJ1-2; TRBD1 might be the D (6 bases). Trimming removed 5 bases at V and 7 bases at J, with 17 bases between. Germline-derived CDR1 and CDR2 are SGHAT and FQNNGV. This CDR3 comprises 14 residues. CDR3: CASSLGGQGRGYTF. The CDR3 DNA is TGTGCCAGCAGCCTAGGGGGGCAGGGACGTGGCTACACCTTC. Combining the CDR3 with reference TRBV11-2 and TRBJ1-2 gives the whole variable domain EAGVAQSPRYKIIEKRQSVAFWCNPISGHATLYWYQQILGQGPKLLIQFQNNGVVDDSQLPKDRFSAERLKGVDSTLKIQPAKLEDSAVYLCASSLGGQGRGYTFGSGTRLTVV.

V usage is TRBV7-8 and J usage is TRBJ2-3; D is unclear. Trimming took off 5 bases at V and 5 bases at J, with 20 bases between the two ends. The germline gives CDR1 SGHVS, CDR2 FQNEAQ. The CDR3 sequence is 16 residues long. The CDR3 protein is CASSPFSWSPGDTQYF. In DNA form, the CDR3 reads TGTGCCAGCAGCCCATTTAGCTGGAGTCCGGGAGATACGCAGTATTTT.

The rearrangement links TRBV27 to TRBJ2-1, with 7 bases lining up with TRBD1. In germline, CDR1 is MNHEY, CDR2 SMNVEV (reference sequence). This CDR3 region has 13 residues. The trim removed 7 bases at V and 8 bases at J, leaving 8 bases unmatched. The CDR3 DNA reads as TGTGCCAGCAAAACAGGGACAGTCCATGAGCAGTTCTTC. Protein product: CASKTGTVHEQFF.

CDR3 loop: CASSFLGARSYNEQFF. Written as DNA, the CDR3 is TGTGCCAGTAGTTTCCTAGGGGCGAGGTCCTACAATGAGCAGTTCTTC. This chain joins TRBV19 and TRBJ2-1, with D tentatively TRBD1 (5 bases). CDR1 LNHDA and CDR2 SQIVND come from the germline V gene (reference sequence). There are 16 residues in the CDR3. V lost 5 bases to trimming and J lost 1 base, with 15 bases between them.

V is TRBV10-2 and J is TRBJ2-7; no clear D. Trimming took off 6 bases at V and 2 bases at J, with 11 bases between the two ends. The V gene's germline CDR1 is WSHSY and CDR2 SAAADI. The CDR3 runs 13 residues. CDR3 sequence reads: CASREAAAYEQYF. DNA of the CDR3: TGCGCCAGCAGAGAGGCCGCCGCCTACGAGCAGTACTTC.

This sequence joins TRBV2 and TRBJ2-7; D is uncertain. Germline loops: CDR1 SNHLY, CDR2 FYNNEI. V was trimmed by 6 bases and J by 3 bases, leaving 9 bases between them. This CDR3 has 12 residues. The CDR3 region is CASRGNDYEQYF. CDR3 DNA sequence: TGTGCCAGCAGGGGAAACGACTACGAGCAGTACTTC.

The V call is TRBV28, the J call TRBJ2-1; D is ambiguous. CDR1 and CDR2 from the germline V gene are MDHEN and SYDVKM. Trimming took off 6 bases at V and 7 bases at J, with 22 bases between the two ends. The CDR3 has 16 amino acids. CDR3 coding DNA: TGTGCCAGCAGCCTACCTCCGAGGCGCTTTAGGAATGAGCAGTTCTTC. Protein sequence: CASSLPPRRFRNEQFF.

This chain connects TRBV6-1 to TRBJ1-2; no reliable D call. Trimming stripped 2 bases from V and 6 bases from J, with 10 bases between. Germline loops: CDR1 MNHNS, CDR2 SASEGT. This CDR3 region has 13 residues. Written as DNA, the CDR3 is TGTGCCAGCAGTGAATTTAAGGTGGATGGCTACACCTTC. Its translation is CASSEFKVDGYTF.

The chain links TRBV6-5 to TRBJ1-1; TRBD1 matches 8 bases. The CDR3 has 13 residues. The germline V gene has CDR1 MNHEY and CDR2 SVGAGI. The V segment lost 2 bases and the J segment 7 bases; nucleotides outside the gene matches: 3. The CDR3 coding sequence is TGTGCCAGCAGTTACGGACAGGGCGATGAAGCTTTCTTT. Translating it yields CASSYGQGDEAFF.

CDR3 amino acids: CASRKISGVPYEQYF. DNA for the CDR3: TGTGCCAGCAGGAAAATTAGCGGGGTTCCCTACGAGCAGTACTTC. J is TRBJ2-7 and V is TRBV2, with 8 bases aligning to TRBD2. The V gene end was trimmed by 6 bases and the J gene end by 2 bases; junction bases not matched to a gene: 9. This CDR3 contains 15 residues. CDR1 is SNHLY and CDR2 is FYNNEI in the germline V gene.

This clone came up a few times. The gene calls are TRBV7-2 and TRBJ2-7; 7 nucleotides agree with TRBD1. With 1 base clipped from V and 3 bases from J, the junction kept 3 bases outside the gene matches. The germline V gene encodes CDR1 SGHTA and CDR2 FQGNSA. The CDR3 runs to 14 residues. CDR3 sequence reads: CASSLGGGGYEQYF. The CDR3 coding sequence is TGTGCCAGCAGCTTAGGAGGGGGCGGCTACGAGCAGTACTTC.